There are a few counts of the clone carrying this T cell receptor beta chain. During its preparation, the TCRbeta library received unique molecular identifiers. TCRdb fed the PCR reads into MiXCR, producing one record per CDR3 protein. The sample lists around 200,000 distinct CDR3 sequences, under 9.5% seen once, with approximately 6.6% in the top ten. This entry comes from a study of T-cell reconstitution after alpha-beta-depleted transplantation in children. V gave up 11 bases and J gave up 4 bases, with 11 bases separating them. The germline V gene has CDR1 SGHAT and CDR2 FQNNGV. The CDR3 sequence is 11 residues long.

The sequence came from a human donor who donated a stem cell graft to a child with acute lymphoblastic leukemia. The sequencing here drew on PBMCs from the stem cell graft donor, taken from the stem cell graft. The rearrangement links TRBV11-2 to TRBJ1-2, with D possibly being TRBD1 (5 bases). The CDR3 DNA sequence: TGTGCCGGGGCGGGGGTCTATGGCTACACCTTC. Translated, it gives CAGAGVYGYTF.